This TCR beta chain is from a study of T cells and Merkel cell carcinoma outcomes. Notes on the study in general: Repertoire plus T-cell density reportedly predicted Merkel cell carcinoma outcomes.

On this clone itself: Its antigen is unknown.

Germline V CDR1 and CDR2: LNHDA, SQIVND (reference sequence). This CDR3 has 16 residues. The V end lost 0 bases, the J end lost 0 bases, and 8 bases lay between the germline ends. Assay used: immunoSEQ multiplex PCR; TCRdb lists only in-frame clones, some missing. Of under 20,000 clones listed, more than 75% are singletons. This sequence joins TRBV19 and TRBJ2-2, with D possibly being TRBD2 (5 bases). Sequenced: tumor tissue from Merkel cell carcinoma. The receptor was derived from a human donor with Merkel cell carcinoma. In DNA, the CDR3 is TGTGCCAGTAGTATAGATGGAGGATCGAACACCGGGGAGCTGTTTTTT. It specifies CASSIDGGSNTGELFF.